This T cell receptor (beta chain) was sequenced for a study of blood T cell repertoires in COVID-19 (dated by TCRdb to between 2020 and 2021). Turning to the overall study: Samples covering the acute and convalescent phases of COVID-19 were provided by collaborators in the United States, Italy and Spain. The material from the prospective study consisted of cDNA or gDNA derived from T cells, B-cell-depleted T cells, or PBMCs. The dataset comprised deeply sampled blood TCRbeta repertoires from subjects exposed to, actively infected with, or recovered from COVID-19. A freely available public database, intended as a resource for researchers studying the immune response to SARS-CoV-2, is where the repertoires were released. The samples were drawn from the first 160 participants of the ongoing ImmuneRACE study and from 1,254 subjects provided by 6 global collaborators. The sample metadata nearly always contained a de-identified subject ID, COVID-19 status, age in years and sex. Where HLA class I and class II types were available, the types were taken from metadata supplied by the sample provider, not from assay-based typing.

Enrolling through a virtual design, the prospective study's participants ranged in age from roughly 18 to 90 years and lived across some 22 United States geographic areas. In the prospective study, cohorts were assigned on the basis of participant-reported clinical history obtained from a screening survey and a study questionnaire. Mobile phlebotomists in the prospective study collected whole blood, serum and a nasopharyngeal or oropharyngeal swab from every participant. Additional blood draws and questionnaires over an approximately 2-month period could optionally be provided by prospective study participants. Blood samples from the prospective study were shipped frozen or at room temperature prior to DNA extraction. Paper-wide results and their limitations: The quantity of clinical and demographic metadata differed by source and by participant and was supplied without curation.

A remark on this clone: The antigen it binds to is not known. No much larger clone exists at a distance of one base, and base qualities are not known.

Including the terminal cysteine and phenylalanine, the CDR3 comprises 13 residues. Only the CDR3 region is kept as DNA, spanning 39 bases read in frame from base 1. Between the V and J ends, shortened by 5 bases and 5 bases respectively, the junction contains 10 bases. Looking up the germline V gene (reference sequence) yields CDR1 LNHDA and CDR2 SQIVND. TCRbeta CDR3 regions were amplified from genomic DNA using the immunoSEQ Assay, a bias-controlled multiplex PCR. The original pipeline was this. Within the assay, amplification of reference gene primers was used to estimate how many nucleated cells each sample contained. Sequence reads were collapsed and filtered to measure the absolute abundance of every unique TCRbeta CDR3 rearrangement. For each sample, productive Simpson clonality was calculated as the square root of Simpson's diversity index over productive rearrangements. Imported from immuneACCESS, the table was reduced by TCRdb to in-frame sequences with V and J called. These copies leave out some clones; in studies compared against another copy, an unresolved V gene accounts for under half, and the cause of the remainder is not known. D and trimming come from the DNA, and the V and J calls and clone size come from that table. The sample table holds nearly 250,000 clones, of which 85% were seen once. Of the sample, around 9.8% falls within the top ten clones.

The sample consisted of PBMCs or T cells enriched from blood (not recorded which). The origin of this receptor is a woman between 45 and 60 years old with acute COVID-19. The V and J segments used are TRBV19 and TRBJ1-5; TRBD1 is a weak D gene call, 5 bases matching. The DNA reads TGTGCCAGTAGTCCACAGGTTCATCAGCCCCAGCATTTT. Its translation reads: CASSPQVHQPQHF.